Listed below are T cell receptor beta chains from one sample, sequenced in a study of T cells in narcolepsy. This table comes from immunoSEQ multiplex PCR, and its TCRdb copy is limited to in-frame clones, with some not included. There are around 30,000 clones in the sample; around 80% occur only once, and 1.2% lies in the top ten. The sequenced sample was CD45RA- memory CD4+ T cells from PBMCs. Receptors were obtained from a human donor with narcolepsy. The CDR3 runs from the conserved cysteine through the conserved F or W. Fields, in order: V gene, D gene, J gene, clone size, CDR3 DNA, CDR3 protein. D genes are given only for firm matches. Not every row has a clone size; where given, it reads once, few, many or a size class.

v_gene: TRBV6-5; d_gene: -; j_gene: TRBJ1-1; abundance: -; CDR3nt: TGTGCCAGCAGTCTGGGATTTGGATCGGGCACTGAAGCTTTCTTT; CDR3aa: CASSLGFGSGTEAFF
v_gene: TRBV7-9; d_gene: -; j_gene: TRBJ1-1; abundance: once; CDR3nt: TGTGCCAGCAGCCCCTCCCGGGACGGTGAAGCTTTCTTT; CDR3aa: CASSPSRDGEAFF
v_gene: TRBV5-1; d_gene: -; j_gene: TRBJ1-1; abundance: -; CDR3nt: TGCGCCAGCAGCTTGGCCGGAGGGTCAGGTACTGAAGCTTTCTTT; CDR3aa: CASSLAGGSGTEAFF
v_gene: TRBV5-4; d_gene: -; j_gene: TRBJ2-7; abundance: -; CDR3nt: TGTGCCAGCAGTCCCCTCGGCAGTGACTACGAGCAGTACTTC; CDR3aa: CASSPLGSDYEQYF
v_gene: TRBV19; d_gene: TRBD2; j_gene: TRBJ2-5; abundance: -; CDR3nt: TGTGCCAGTAGTGGGAGAAGGACTAGCTCGCGAGAGACCCAGTACTTC; CDR3aa: CASSGRRTSSRETQYF
v_gene: TRBV11-2; d_gene: -; j_gene: TRBJ1-1; abundance: -; CDR3nt: TGTGCCAGCAGCCCCCTATTGAACACTGAAGCTTTCTTT; CDR3aa: CASSPLLNTEAFF
v_gene: TRBV6-5; d_gene: TRBD2; j_gene: TRBJ2-3; abundance: once; CDR3nt: TGTGCCAGCAGCGCGAGCGGGAGGGCCGCAGATACGCAGTATTTT; CDR3aa: CASSASGRAADTQYF
v_gene: TRBV11-2; d_gene: TRBD2; j_gene: TRBJ2-1; abundance: -; CDR3nt: TGTGCCAGCAGCCCGCGCCCTAGCGGGGTCCCGGGGAATGAGCAGTTCTTC; CDR3aa: CASSPRPSGVPGNEQFF
v_gene: TRBV7-9; d_gene: -; j_gene: TRBJ2-6; abundance: -; CDR3nt: TGTGCCAGCAGCTCCAAGGGGGCTGGGGCCAACGTCCTGACTTTC; CDR3aa: CASSSKGAGANVLTF
v_gene: TRBV5-6; d_gene: -; j_gene: TRBJ1-2; abundance: -; CDR3nt: TGTGCCAGCAGCTTGCTAACAGCTACTCTTAACTATGGCTACACCTTC; CDR3aa: CASSLLTATLNYGYTF
v_gene: TRBV30; d_gene: -; j_gene: TRBJ1-5; abundance: -; CDR3nt: TGTGCCTGGAGTGTAAGGGGAGTTAGCAATCAGCCCCAGCATTTT; CDR3aa: CAWSVRGVSNQPQHF
v_gene: TRBV7-3; d_gene: -; j_gene: TRBJ2-2; abundance: -; CDR3nt: TGTGCCAGCAGCTCCCCGGAGAGCACCGGGGAGCTGTTTTTT; CDR3aa: CASSSPESTGELFF
v_gene: TRBV19; d_gene: TRBD1; j_gene: TRBJ1-3; abundance: -; CDR3nt: TGTGCCAGTATTGAGACAGGGCCCTTCTCTGGAAACACCATATATTTT; CDR3aa: CASIETGPFSGNTIYF
v_gene: TRBV30; d_gene: -; j_gene: TRBJ2-2; abundance: -; CDR3nt: TGTGCCTGGACCGGGTCGCTACAACAGGGAGAAACCGGGGAGCTGTTTTTT; CDR3aa: CAWTGSLQQGETGELFF
v_gene: TRBV6-5; d_gene: -; j_gene: TRBJ2-7; abundance: -; CDR3nt: TGTGCCAGCAGTTACAACGTGTGGGGCGGAACCTACGAGCAGTACTTC; CDR3aa: CASSYNVWGGTYEQYF
v_gene: TRBV5-1; d_gene: TRBD2; j_gene: TRBJ2-1; abundance: -; CDR3nt: TGCGCCAGCAGCAGAGCCCCTAGCGGGAGCTACAATGAGCAGTTCTTC; CDR3aa: CASSRAPSGSYNEQFF
v_gene: TRBV19; d_gene: TRBD1; j_gene: TRBJ2-6; abundance: -; CDR3nt: TGTGCCAGTAGTCCTCGGACAGGGGGGAGCTCTGGGGCCAACGTCCTGACTTTC; CDR3aa: CASSPRTGGSSGANVLTF
v_gene: TRBV5-4; d_gene: -; j_gene: TRBJ1-2; abundance: -; CDR3nt: TGTGCCAGCAGCTTGGTCGGGGCAGGGAACTATGGCTACACCTTC; CDR3aa: CASSLVGAGNYGYTF
v_gene: TRBV27; d_gene: -; j_gene: TRBJ1-2; abundance: -; CDR3nt: TGTGCCAGCAGTCGTACCCAGGTTAACTATGGCTACACCTTC; CDR3aa: CASSRTQVNYGYTF
v_gene: TRBV7-8; d_gene: -; j_gene: TRBJ2-1; abundance: -; CDR3nt: TGTGCCAGCAAATTGGCGGGCTCCTACAATGAGCAGTTCTTC; CDR3aa: CASKLAGSYNEQFF
v_gene: TRBV7-8; d_gene: TRBD2; j_gene: TRBJ2-3; abundance: -; CDR3nt: TGTGCCAGCAGCTTAGAAGCTAGCGGGGGCGCAGATACGCAGTATTTT; CDR3aa: CASSLEASGGADTQYF
v_gene: TRBV14; d_gene: -; j_gene: TRBJ1-1; abundance: -; CDR3nt: TGTGCCAGCAGCCAAAGACCCCGTAAGCAGGCGATGAACACTGAAGCTTTCTTT; CDR3aa: CASSQRPRKQAMNTEAFF
v_gene: TRBV29-1; d_gene: TRBD1; j_gene: TRBJ1-2; abundance: -; CDR3nt: TGCAGCGTAGAAACAGGGGGCCATGGCTACACCTTC; CDR3aa: CSVETGGHGYTF
v_gene: TRBV5-5; d_gene: TRBD2; j_gene: TRBJ2-1; abundance: -; CDR3nt: TGTGCCAGCAGTGCTATAGCGGGGGGCCCCTACAATGAGCAGTTCTTC; CDR3aa: CASSAIAGGPYNEQFF
v_gene: TRBV29-1; d_gene: -; j_gene: TRBJ2-7; abundance: -; CDR3nt: TGCAGCGCTGCCCGGGACATCGGCTACGAGCAGTACTTC; CDR3aa: CSAARDIGYEQYF
v_gene: TRBV21-1; d_gene: -; j_gene: TRBJ2-2; abundance: -; CDR3nt: TGTGCCAGCAGCAAACCCGGGTTCACCGGGGAGCTGTTTTTT; CDR3aa: CASSKPGFTGELFF
v_gene: TRBV19; d_gene: -; j_gene: TRBJ2-1; abundance: -; CDR3nt: TGTGCCAGTAGTATCAGGGCCGACCCCTACAATGAGCAGTTCTTC; CDR3aa: CASSIRADPYNEQFF
v_gene: TRBV6-1; d_gene: -; j_gene: TRBJ1-2; abundance: few; CDR3nt: TGTGCCAGCAGCCTTACCTATAACTATGGCTACACCTTC; CDR3aa: CASSLTYNYGYTF
v_gene: TRBV7-9; d_gene: -; j_gene: TRBJ1-2; abundance: -; CDR3nt: TGTGCCAGCAGCTTAGACAGCCGTGGCTACACCTTC; CDR3aa: CASSLDSRGYTF
v_gene: TRBV7-2; d_gene: -; j_gene: TRBJ2-7; abundance: -; CDR3nt: TGTGCCAGCAGCCCTGGTACCGGGAGATACGAGCAGTACTTC; CDR3aa: CASSPGTGRYEQYF
v_gene: TRBV19; d_gene: TRBD1; j_gene: TRBJ1-2; abundance: few; CDR3nt: TGTGCCAGTACCAGGGGGGGGCTCTATGGCTACACCTTC; CDR3aa: CASTRGGLYGYTF
v_gene: TRBV2; d_gene: -; j_gene: TRBJ1-4; abundance: -; CDR3nt: TGTGCCAGCAGTGAACCGCCGCGACAGACGACTAATGAAAAACTGTTTTTT; CDR3aa: CASSEPPRQTTNEKLFF
v_gene: TRBV5-6; d_gene: TRBD1; j_gene: TRBJ2-3; abundance: once; CDR3nt: TGTGCCAGCAGCCCCGGACAGGACCTCACAGATACGCAGTATTTT; CDR3aa: CASSPGQDLTDTQYF
v_gene: TRBV6-5; d_gene: -; j_gene: TRBJ2-1; abundance: -; CDR3nt: TGTGCCAGCAAGGCGGACGGGGTCAATGAGCAGTTCTTC; CDR3aa: CASKADGVNEQFF
v_gene: TRBV2; d_gene: -; j_gene: TRBJ2-2; abundance: -; CDR3nt: TGTGCCAGCAGTGTCACCGGGGAGCTGTTTTTT; CDR3aa: CASSVTGELFF